This T cell receptor beta chain was sequenced for a study of STAT5B mutations in CD4+ large granular lymphocyte leukemia. Study-level results: Top patient clones used TRBV06 genes more often: 8/27 versus 2/35 in controls. Without putative leukemic clones, patient CD4-sorted repertoires remained more clonal than healthy CD4+ repertoires.

Notes on this clone: Its matching antigen is unknown.

With 0 bases clipped from V and 0 bases from J, the junction kept 11 bases outside the gene matches. This CDR3 has 18 amino acids. The germline gives CDR1 LGHNA, CDR2 YNFKEQ. Profiling relied on immunoSEQ multiplex PCR, and the TCRdb table lists in-frame clones only, not all of them. The sample records some 40,000 clones, over 75% being singletons. The sample was CD4+ T cells from blood buffy coats. The sequence came from a human donor in good health. V gene TRBV4-2 combines with J gene TRBJ2-7; 7 positions match TRBD2. The CDR3 DNA follows: TGTGCCAGCAGCCAAGATCGATCGGGATCGGGAGGCTCCTACGAGCAGTACTTC. Translated: CASSQDRSGSGGSYEQYF.